This is a list of T cell receptor beta chains from one sample in a study of cytomegalovirus exposure and HLA in healthy donors. Generated by immunoSEQ multiplex PCR, the TCRdb table keeps only in-frame clones and is missing some. The table records roughly 140,000 clones, about 79% of them present only once. Sequenced input: PBMCs. All receptors come from a male donor in good health and CMV-seronegative. Both conserved end residues are part of each CDR3. Fields, in order: clone size, D gene, J gene, V gene, CDR3 DNA, CDR3 protein. The D gene is left open where the match is weak. Size is omitted from some rows. Given values are once, few, many or a class for expanded clones.

abundance: -; d_gene: -; j_gene: TRBJ2-6; v_gene: TRBV9; CDR3nt: TGTGCCAGCAGCGCAGGCGATTCTGGGGCCAACGTCCTGACTTTC; CDR3aa: CASSAGDSGANVLTF
abundance: -; d_gene: TRBD1; j_gene: TRBJ1-5; v_gene: TRBV5-6; CDR3nt: TGTGCCAGCAGCGATACGACAGGGAAGTTAAGCAATCAGCCCCAGCATTTT; CDR3aa: CASSDTTGKLSNQPQHF
abundance: -; d_gene: -; j_gene: TRBJ2-4; v_gene: TRBV21-1; CDR3nt: TGTGCCAGCAGCCACCGGGACACACCCGGCCCTGACCGGGCCAAAAACATTCAGTACTTC; CDR3aa: CASSHRDTPGPDRAKNIQYF
abundance: -; d_gene: TRBD1; j_gene: TRBJ1-3; v_gene: TRBV9; CDR3nt: TGTGCCAGCAGCGGACGGGACAGGGGGCGACTTTATGGAAACACCATATATTTT; CDR3aa: CASSGRDRGRLYGNTIYF
abundance: -; d_gene: -; j_gene: TRBJ2-7; v_gene: TRBV7-6; CDR3nt: TGTGCCAGCAGCTTCCCAGGCTCGGGGTACGAGCAGTACTTC; CDR3aa: CASSFPGSGYEQYF
abundance: few; d_gene: TRBD2; j_gene: TRBJ2-5; v_gene: TRBV5-4; CDR3nt: TGTGCCAGCAGCCCCCCCGGACTAGCGGGAGGTACCCAGTACTTC; CDR3aa: CASSPPGLAGGTQYF
abundance: -; d_gene: -; j_gene: TRBJ2-2; v_gene: TRBV19; CDR3nt: TGTGCCAGTAGTTCCTGGGGTGGGAGGATCGCCGGGGAGCTGTTTTTT; CDR3aa: CASSSWGGRIAGELFF
abundance: once; d_gene: -; j_gene: TRBJ2-7; v_gene: TRBV4-3; CDR3nt: TGCGCCAGCAGCCAAGGGGGCCTGGGCGAGCAGTACTTC; CDR3aa: CASSQGGLGEQYF
abundance: -; d_gene: -; j_gene: TRBJ2-1; v_gene: TRBV11-1; CDR3nt: TGTGCCAGCAGCGATCGATCTAGCAATGAGCAGTTCTTC; CDR3aa: CASSDRSSNEQFF
abundance: -; d_gene: -; j_gene: TRBJ1-1; v_gene: TRBV6-5; CDR3nt: TGTGCCACCGGTCCGGCAGGGAAATCATTTACTGAAGCTTTCTTT; CDR3aa: CATGPAGKSFTEAFF
abundance: -; d_gene: TRBD2; j_gene: TRBJ2-1; v_gene: TRBV10-3; CDR3nt: TGTGCCATCAGTGAGTCGGCTGGACTAGCGGGAAACAATGAGCAGTTCTTC; CDR3aa: CAISESAGLAGNNEQFF
abundance: -; d_gene: TRBD2; j_gene: TRBJ2-1; v_gene: TRBV4-3; CDR3nt: TGCGCCAGCAGCCAAGATCGACTAGCGGGAGCGAACAATGAGCAGTTCTTC; CDR3aa: CASSQDRLAGANNEQFF
abundance: few; d_gene: TRBD2; j_gene: TRBJ2-1; v_gene: TRBV4-1; CDR3nt: TGCGCCAGCAGCCAAGGAGCGGGGGGGCCCGGGAATGAGCAGTTCTTC; CDR3aa: CASSQGAGGPGNEQFF
abundance: once; d_gene: -; j_gene: TRBJ2-7; v_gene: TRBV4-1; CDR3nt: TGCGCCAGCACTGAAGGGAGCGGAAGAAGATACGAGCAGTACTTC; CDR3aa: CASTEGSGRRYEQYF
abundance: -; d_gene: -; j_gene: TRBJ2-1; v_gene: TRBV7-7; CDR3nt: TGTGCCAGCAGCCACCTTGGGGGGAATGAGCAGTTCTTC; CDR3aa: CASSHLGGNEQFF
abundance: -; d_gene: TRBD1; j_gene: TRBJ2-1; v_gene: TRBV5-4; CDR3nt: TGTGCCAGCAGCTTGCGGTCAGGGGGCTTTAGCTCCTACAATGAGCAGTTCTTC; CDR3aa: CASSLRSGGFSSYNEQFF
abundance: -; d_gene: TRBD1; j_gene: TRBJ2-1; v_gene: TRBV11-2; CDR3nt: TGTGCCAGCAGCCCCGGACAGGGAAAAAGAGGGCAGTTCTTC; CDR3aa: CASSPGQGKRGQFF
abundance: once; d_gene: -; j_gene: TRBJ1-3; v_gene: TRBV9; CDR3nt: TGTGCCAGCAGCGTAGGTGGGACTTTCAGCTCTGGAAACACCATATATTTT; CDR3aa: CASSVGGTFSSGNTIYF
abundance: -; d_gene: -; j_gene: TRBJ2-3; v_gene: TRBV5-1; CDR3nt: TGCGCCAGCAGCTTGGCCCTCAGCCCGGGGGGCACAGATACGCAGTATTTT; CDR3aa: CASSLALSPGGTDTQYF
abundance: -; d_gene: TRBD1; j_gene: TRBJ2-4; v_gene: TRBV4-1; CDR3nt: TGCGCCAGCCCTCAAGCGGACAGGGGCGGGGACAAAAACATTCAGTACTTC; CDR3aa: CASPQADRGGDKNIQYF
abundance: -; d_gene: -; j_gene: TRBJ1-3; v_gene: TRBV4-1; CDR3nt: TGCGCCAGCAGCCCCAGGGATAACGGGAACACCATATATTTT; CDR3aa: CASSPRDNGNTIYF
abundance: -; d_gene: TRBD1; j_gene: TRBJ1-1; v_gene: TRBV6-5; CDR3nt: TGTGCCAGCATGTCAGGGGGCGCCGACACTGAAGCTTTCTTT; CDR3aa: CASMSGGADTEAFF
abundance: -; d_gene: TRBD1; j_gene: TRBJ1-2; v_gene: TRBV7-9; CDR3nt: TGTGCCAGCAGCTCCAGGGGACAGGGTGAGTCCTATGGCTACACCTTC; CDR3aa: CASSSRGQGESYGYTF
abundance: -; d_gene: TRBD1; j_gene: TRBJ2-2; v_gene: TRBV4-1; CDR3nt: TGCGCCAGCAGCCAACCAGACAGGGCACCCGGGGAGCTGTTTTTT; CDR3aa: CASSQPDRAPGELFF
abundance: -; d_gene: TRBD1; j_gene: TRBJ2-5; v_gene: TRBV27; CDR3nt: TGTGCCAGCAGGCGACAGGGGTCCGAGACCCAGTACTTC; CDR3aa: CASRRQGSETQYF
abundance: -; d_gene: TRBD1; j_gene: TRBJ1-2; v_gene: TRBV2; CDR3nt: TGTGCCAGCAGTCCGGACAGGGGGTCCCTTTATGGCTACACCTTC; CDR3aa: CASSPDRGSLYGYTF
abundance: -; d_gene: -; j_gene: TRBJ1-3; v_gene: TRBV7-9; CDR3nt: TGTGCCAGCAGCTTAGTAACAGGCTCTGGAAACACCATATATTTT; CDR3aa: CASSLVTGSGNTIYF
abundance: -; d_gene: -; j_gene: TRBJ1-5; v_gene: TRBV7-9; CDR3nt: TGTGCCAGCAGCTTAGCGCCCTATAGCAGGGCCAATCAGCCCCAGCATTTT; CDR3aa: CASSLAPYSRANQPQHF
abundance: -; d_gene: TRBD2; j_gene: TRBJ2-1; v_gene: TRBV18; CDR3nt: TGTGCCAGCTCACCTTCCATCACCGGGACTAGCGGGATAGGGACCTACAATGAGCAGTTCTTC; CDR3aa: CASSPSITGTSGIGTYNEQFF
abundance: -; d_gene: TRBD2; j_gene: TRBJ2-1; v_gene: TRBV6-4; CDR3nt: TGTGCCAGCAGTGAAGGCGGGAGGAGGAATGAGCAGTTCTTC; CDR3aa: CASSEGGRRNEQFF
abundance: few; d_gene: -; j_gene: TRBJ2-3; v_gene: TRBV7-2; CDR3nt: TGTGCCAGCGCGAGGCGGGCGGGAAGGGGCACAGATACGCAGTATTTT; CDR3aa: CASARRAGRGTDTQYF
abundance: -; d_gene: -; j_gene: TRBJ2-7; v_gene: TRBV13; CDR3nt: TGTGCCAGCAGCTTAGAATCCCAGACAGGCTCCTACGAGCAGTACTTC; CDR3aa: CASSLESQTGSYEQYF
abundance: few; d_gene: TRBD2; j_gene: TRBJ2-2; v_gene: TRBV11-2; CDR3nt: TGTGCCAGCAGTTCTGGGACTAGCGGAACCGGGGAGCTGTTTTTT; CDR3aa: CASSSGTSGTGELFF
abundance: -; d_gene: -; j_gene: TRBJ1-5; v_gene: TRBV30; CDR3nt: TGTGCCTGGAGTGCAGACAGCCAGCCCCAGCATTTT; CDR3aa: CAWSADSQPQHF
abundance: -; d_gene: -; j_gene: TRBJ1-2; v_gene: TRBV7-9; CDR3nt: TGTGCCAGCAGCTTTGGGGGCCGATCTAACTATGGCTACACCTTC; CDR3aa: CASSFGGRSNYGYTF
abundance: -; d_gene: -; j_gene: TRBJ1-4; v_gene: TRBV5-4; CDR3nt: TGTGCCAGCAGCTTTAAATCTAATGAAAAACTGTTTTTT; CDR3aa: CASSFKSNEKLFF
abundance: once; d_gene: -; j_gene: TRBJ2-7; v_gene: TRBV25-1; CDR3nt: TGTGCCAGCAGTGAATTAGGGAGCGGACCCACGGCGCAGTACTTC; CDR3aa: CASSELGSGPTAQYF
abundance: -; d_gene: -; j_gene: TRBJ1-1; v_gene: TRBV7-9; CDR3nt: TGTTCCAGCAGCTTACAGGGTACGGCTGAAGCTTTCTTT; CDR3aa: CSSSLQGTAEAFF
abundance: -; d_gene: -; j_gene: TRBJ2-7; v_gene: TRBV4-3; CDR3nt: TGCGCCAGCAGCCAAGTCAATGGGGGGTCCTACGAGCAGTACTTC; CDR3aa: CASSQVNGGSYEQYF
abundance: -; d_gene: -; j_gene: TRBJ2-1; v_gene: TRBV7-2; CDR3nt: TGTGCCAGCAGCTCTTACGGGGACTACAATGAGCAGTTCTTC; CDR3aa: CASSSYGDYNEQFF
abundance: few; d_gene: TRBD2; j_gene: TRBJ2-7; v_gene: TRBV7-2; CDR3nt: TGTGCCAGCAGCCGGACTAGCGGGAACTACGAGCAGTACTTC; CDR3aa: CASSRTSGNYEQYF
abundance: -; d_gene: -; j_gene: TRBJ1-1; v_gene: TRBV7-2; CDR3nt: TGTGCCAGCAGCTCTACCGACAGGAAAGCTTTCTTT; CDR3aa: CASSSTDRKAFF
abundance: -; d_gene: -; j_gene: TRBJ1-2; v_gene: TRBV27; CDR3nt: TGTGCCAGCAGTTTATTTCCAGGGCAGGGCTATGGCTACACCTTC; CDR3aa: CASSLFPGQGYGYTF
abundance: -; d_gene: -; j_gene: TRBJ2-1; v_gene: TRBV6-1; CDR3nt: TGTGCCAGCAGCGAGGATTTGAGCTCCTACAATGAGCAGTTCTTC; CDR3aa: CASSEDLSSYNEQFF
abundance: -; d_gene: -; j_gene: TRBJ1-6; v_gene: TRBV30; CDR3nt: TGTGCCTGGGAAAGGGGTTATAATTCACCCCTCCACTTT; CDR3aa: CAWERGYNSPLHF